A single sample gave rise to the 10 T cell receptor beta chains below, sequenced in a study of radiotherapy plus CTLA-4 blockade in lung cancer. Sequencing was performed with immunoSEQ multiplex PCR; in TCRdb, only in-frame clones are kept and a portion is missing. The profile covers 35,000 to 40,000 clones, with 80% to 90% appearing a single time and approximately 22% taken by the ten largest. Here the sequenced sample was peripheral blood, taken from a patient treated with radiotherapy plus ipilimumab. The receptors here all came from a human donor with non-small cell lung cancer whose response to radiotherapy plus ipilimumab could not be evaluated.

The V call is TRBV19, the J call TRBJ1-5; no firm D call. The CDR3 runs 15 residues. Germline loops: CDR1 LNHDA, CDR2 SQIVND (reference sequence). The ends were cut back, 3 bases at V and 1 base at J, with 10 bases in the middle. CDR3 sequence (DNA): TGTGCCAGTAGTATGGGCGGGCTGAGCAATCAGCCCCAGCATTTT. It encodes CASSMGGLSNQPQHF.

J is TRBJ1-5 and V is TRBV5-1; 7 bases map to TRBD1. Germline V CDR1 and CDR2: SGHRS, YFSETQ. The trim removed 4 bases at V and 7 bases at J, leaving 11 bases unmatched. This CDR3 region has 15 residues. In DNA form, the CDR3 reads TGCGCCAGCAGCCCAAGTCCGGACAGGTCCCAGCCCCAGCATTTT. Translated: CASSPSPDRSQPQHF.

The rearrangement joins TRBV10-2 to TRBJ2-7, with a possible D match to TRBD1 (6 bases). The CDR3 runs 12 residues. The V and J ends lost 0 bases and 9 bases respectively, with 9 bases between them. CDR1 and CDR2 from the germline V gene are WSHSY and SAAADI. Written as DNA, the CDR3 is TGCGCCAGCAGTGAGTCGACAGGAGGGCAGTACTTC. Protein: CASSESTGGQYF.

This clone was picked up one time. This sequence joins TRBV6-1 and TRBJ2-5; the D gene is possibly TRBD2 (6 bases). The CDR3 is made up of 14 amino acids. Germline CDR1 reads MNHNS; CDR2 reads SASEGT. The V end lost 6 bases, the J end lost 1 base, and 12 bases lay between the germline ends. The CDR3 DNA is TGTGCCAGCAGAGGCCTAGCGCTCCAAGAGACCCAGTACTTC. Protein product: CASRGLALQETQYF.

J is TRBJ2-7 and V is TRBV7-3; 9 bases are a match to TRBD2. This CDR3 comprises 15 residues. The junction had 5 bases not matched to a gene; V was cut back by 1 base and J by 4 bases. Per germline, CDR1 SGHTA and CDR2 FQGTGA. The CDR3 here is CASSLNGGREYEQYF. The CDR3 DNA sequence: TGTGCCAGCAGCTTAAATGGCGGGAGGGAATACGAGCAGTACTTC.

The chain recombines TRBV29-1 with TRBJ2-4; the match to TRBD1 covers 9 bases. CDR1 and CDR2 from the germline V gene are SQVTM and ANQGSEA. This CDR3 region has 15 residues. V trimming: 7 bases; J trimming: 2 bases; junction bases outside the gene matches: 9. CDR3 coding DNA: TGCAGCGGAGTGGGACAGGGCCTATCCAAAAACATTCAGTACTTC. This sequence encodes CSGVGQGLSKNIQYF.

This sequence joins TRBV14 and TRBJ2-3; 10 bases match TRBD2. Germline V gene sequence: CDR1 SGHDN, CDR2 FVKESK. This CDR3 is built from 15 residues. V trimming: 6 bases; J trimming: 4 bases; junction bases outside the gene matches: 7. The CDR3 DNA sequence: TGTGCCAGCAGGGCTAGCGGGAGAATTTCAGATACGCAGTATTTT. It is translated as CASRASGRISDTQYF.

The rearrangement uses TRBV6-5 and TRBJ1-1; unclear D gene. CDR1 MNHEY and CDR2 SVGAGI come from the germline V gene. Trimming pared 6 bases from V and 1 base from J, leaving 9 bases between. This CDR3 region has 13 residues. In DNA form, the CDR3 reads TGTGCCAGCAGCCCAGGTGGGAACACTGAAGCTTTCTTT. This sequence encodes CASSPGGNTEAFF.

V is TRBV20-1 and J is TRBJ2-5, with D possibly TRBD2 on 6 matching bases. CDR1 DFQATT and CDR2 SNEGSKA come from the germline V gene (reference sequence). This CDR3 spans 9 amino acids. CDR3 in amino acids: CSGGGTQYF. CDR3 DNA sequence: TGCAGCGGGGGTGGGACCCAGTACTTC.

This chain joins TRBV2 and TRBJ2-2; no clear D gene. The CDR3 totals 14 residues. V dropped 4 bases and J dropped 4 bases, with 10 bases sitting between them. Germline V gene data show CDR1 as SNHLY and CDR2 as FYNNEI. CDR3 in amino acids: CASSGLVSTGELFF. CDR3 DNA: TGTGCCAGCAGTGGGCTAGTAAGCACCGGGGAGCTGTTTTTT.